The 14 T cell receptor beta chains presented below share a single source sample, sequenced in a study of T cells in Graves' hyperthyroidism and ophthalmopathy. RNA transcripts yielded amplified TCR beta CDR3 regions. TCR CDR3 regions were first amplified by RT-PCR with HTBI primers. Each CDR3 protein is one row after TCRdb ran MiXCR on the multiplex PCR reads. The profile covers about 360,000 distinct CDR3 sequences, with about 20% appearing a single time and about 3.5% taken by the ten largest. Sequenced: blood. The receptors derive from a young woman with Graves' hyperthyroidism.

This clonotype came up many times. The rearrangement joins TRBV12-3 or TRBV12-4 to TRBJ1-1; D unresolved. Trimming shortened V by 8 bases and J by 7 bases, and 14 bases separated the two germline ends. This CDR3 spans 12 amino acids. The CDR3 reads CASRAYSFEAFF. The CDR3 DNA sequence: TGTGCCAGCCGAGCCTACAGCTTTGAAGCTTTCTTT.

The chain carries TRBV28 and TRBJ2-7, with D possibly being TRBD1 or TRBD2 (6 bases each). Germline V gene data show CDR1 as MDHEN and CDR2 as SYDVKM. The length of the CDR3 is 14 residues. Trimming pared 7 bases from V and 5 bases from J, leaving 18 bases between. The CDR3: CASTGGAVFNEQYF. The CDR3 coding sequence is TGTGCCAGCACCGGGGGCGCGGTATTCAACGAGCAGTACTTC. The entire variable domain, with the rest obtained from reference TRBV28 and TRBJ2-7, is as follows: DVKVTQSSRYLVKRTGEKVFLECVQDMDHENMFWYRQDPGLGLRLIYFSYDVKMKEKGDIPEGYSVSREKKERFSLILESASTNQTSMYLCASTGGAVFNEQYFGPGTRLTVT.

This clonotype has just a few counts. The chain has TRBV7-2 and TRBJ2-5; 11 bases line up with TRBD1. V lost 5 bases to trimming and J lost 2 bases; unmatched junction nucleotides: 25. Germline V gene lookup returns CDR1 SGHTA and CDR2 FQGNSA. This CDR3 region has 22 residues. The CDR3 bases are TGTGCCAGCAGCGCGGACAGGGGGCGAGGCGGTTTGAGGGTAAAGGAGCAAGAGACCCAGTACTTC. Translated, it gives CASSADRGRGGLRVKEQETQYF.

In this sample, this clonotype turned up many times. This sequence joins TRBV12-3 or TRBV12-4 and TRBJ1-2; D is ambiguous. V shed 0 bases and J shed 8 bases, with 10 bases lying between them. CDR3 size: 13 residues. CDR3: CASSLARRLGYTF. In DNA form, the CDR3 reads TGTGCCAGCAGTTTAGCGCGGCGGCTGGGCTACACCTTC.

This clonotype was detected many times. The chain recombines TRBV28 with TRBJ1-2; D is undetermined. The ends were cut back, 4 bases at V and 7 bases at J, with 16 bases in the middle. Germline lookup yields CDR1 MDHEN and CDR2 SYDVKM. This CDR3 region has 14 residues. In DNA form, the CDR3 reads TGTGCCAGCAGTTCCTTTCAGGCTTCGGGTGGCTACACCTTC. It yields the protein CASSSFQASGGYTF.

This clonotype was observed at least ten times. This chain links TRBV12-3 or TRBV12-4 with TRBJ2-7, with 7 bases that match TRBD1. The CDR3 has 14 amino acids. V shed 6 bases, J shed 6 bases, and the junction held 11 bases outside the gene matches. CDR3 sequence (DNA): TGTGCCAGCAGACAGACAGGGATCTTACGCGAGCAGTACTTC. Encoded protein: CASRQTGILREQYF.

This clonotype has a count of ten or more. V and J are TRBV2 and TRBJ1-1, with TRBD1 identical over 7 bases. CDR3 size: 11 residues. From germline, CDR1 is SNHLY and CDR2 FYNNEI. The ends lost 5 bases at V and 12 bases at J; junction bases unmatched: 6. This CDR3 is CASSPQGEPFF. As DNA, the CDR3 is TGTGCCAGCAGTCCGCAGGGGGAACCTTTCTTT.

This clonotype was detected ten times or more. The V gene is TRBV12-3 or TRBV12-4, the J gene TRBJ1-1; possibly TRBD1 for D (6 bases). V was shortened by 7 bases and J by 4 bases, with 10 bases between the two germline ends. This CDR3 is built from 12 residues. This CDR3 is CASTQGGTEAFF. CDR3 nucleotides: TGTGCCAGCACCCAAGGGGGCACTGAAGCTTTCTTT.

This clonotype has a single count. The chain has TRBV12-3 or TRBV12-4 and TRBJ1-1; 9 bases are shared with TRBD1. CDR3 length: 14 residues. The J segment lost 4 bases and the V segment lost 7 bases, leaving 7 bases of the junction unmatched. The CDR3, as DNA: TGTGCCAGCAATCCCCTGACAGGGGGCACTGAAGCTTTCTTT. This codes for CASNPLTGGTEAFF.

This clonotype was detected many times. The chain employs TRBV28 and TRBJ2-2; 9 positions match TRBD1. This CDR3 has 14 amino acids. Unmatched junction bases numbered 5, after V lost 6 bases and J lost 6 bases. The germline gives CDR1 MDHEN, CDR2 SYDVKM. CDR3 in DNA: TGTGCCAGCAGACCTACAGGGGGCCCCGGGGAGCTGTTTTTT. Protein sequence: CASRPTGGPGELFF.

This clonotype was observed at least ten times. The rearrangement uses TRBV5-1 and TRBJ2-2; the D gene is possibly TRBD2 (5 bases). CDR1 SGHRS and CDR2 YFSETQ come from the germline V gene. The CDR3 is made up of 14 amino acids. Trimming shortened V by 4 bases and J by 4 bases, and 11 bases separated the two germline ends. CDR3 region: CASSRGPTTGELFF. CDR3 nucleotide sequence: TGCGCCAGCAGCCGCGGGCCCACCACCGGGGAGCTGTTTTTT. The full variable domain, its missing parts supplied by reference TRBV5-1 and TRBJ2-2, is KAGVTQTPRYLIKTRGQQVTLSCSPISGHRSVSWYQQTPGQGLQFLFEYFSETQRNKGNFPGRFSGRQFSNSRSEMNVSTLELGDSALYLCASSRGPTTGELFFGEGSRLTVL.

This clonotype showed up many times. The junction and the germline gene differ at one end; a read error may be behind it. CDR3 nucleotide sequence: TGTGCCCCCAGCATGGCGGGAGAGAATACCGGGGAGCTGTTTTTT. Translation gives CAPSMAGENTGELFF. V and J are TRBV15 and TRBJ2-2, with 7 bases fitting TRBD2. The CDR3 runs 15 residues. Germline lookup yields CDR1 LNHNV and CDR2 YYDKDF (reference sequence).

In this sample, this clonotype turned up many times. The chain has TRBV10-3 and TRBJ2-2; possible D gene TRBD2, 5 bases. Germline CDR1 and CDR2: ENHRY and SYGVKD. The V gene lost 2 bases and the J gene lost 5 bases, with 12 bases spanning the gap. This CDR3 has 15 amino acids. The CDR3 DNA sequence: TGTGCCATCAGTGAGGACCCCCGAGGGACCGGGGAGCTGTTTTTT. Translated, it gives CAISEDPRGTGELFF.

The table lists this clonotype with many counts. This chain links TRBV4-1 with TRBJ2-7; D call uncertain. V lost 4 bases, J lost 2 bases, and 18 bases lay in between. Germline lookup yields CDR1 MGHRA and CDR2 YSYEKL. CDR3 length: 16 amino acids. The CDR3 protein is CASSPTDLGFTYEQYF. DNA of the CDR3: TGCGCCAGCAGCCCCACAGACCTCGGGTTTACCTACGAGCAGTACTTC.